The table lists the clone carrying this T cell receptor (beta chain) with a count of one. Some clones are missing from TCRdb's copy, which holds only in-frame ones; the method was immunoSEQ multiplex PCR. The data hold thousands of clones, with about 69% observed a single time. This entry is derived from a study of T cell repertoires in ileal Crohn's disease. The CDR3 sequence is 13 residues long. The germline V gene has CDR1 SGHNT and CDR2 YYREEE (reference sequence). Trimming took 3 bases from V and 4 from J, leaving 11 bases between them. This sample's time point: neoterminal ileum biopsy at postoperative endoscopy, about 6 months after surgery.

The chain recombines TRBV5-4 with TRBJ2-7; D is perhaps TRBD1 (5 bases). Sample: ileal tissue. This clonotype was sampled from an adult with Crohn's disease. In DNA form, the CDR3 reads TGTGCCAGCAGCTCCGACAGAGGTTACGAGCAGTACGTC. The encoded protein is CASSSDRGYEQYV.